The rows below give T cell receptor beta chains drawn from one sample of a study of regulatory T cells in long-lasting Graves disease. TCRdb processed the multiplex PCR reads anew with MiXCR; each CDR3 protein has one entry. The sample has 350,000 to 400,000 distinct CDR3 sequences; around 15% are singletons. In addition, the sample was reused for a study of T cells in Graves' hyperthyroidism and ophthalmopathy.

The sample was peripheral blood mononuclear cells (PBMCs), taken at new diagnosis, from a patient treated with antithyroid drugs. These receptors came from a woman between 18 and 30 years old with Graves disease. The CDR3 runs from the conserved cysteine through the conserved F or W. D genes are given only for firm matches. The size field is filled for only some rows; it gives once, few, many or a size class.

DNA	CDR3	J	D	V	length	size
TGTGCCAGCAGTTCCGCGGGGGCCGGCACAGATACGCAGTATTTT	CASSSAGAGTDTQYF	TRBJ2-3	NA	TRBV12-3/TRBV12-4	15	many
TGCGCCAGCCAAGCTGGGGTTCAGAACACTGAAGCTTTCTTT	CASQAGVQNTEAFF	TRBJ1-1	NA	TRBV5-1	14	NA
TGTGCCAGCAGCCCCGAAGCCCTTCACTACGAGCAGTACTTC	CASSPEALHYEQYF	TRBJ2-7	NA	TRBV12-3/TRBV12-4	14	few
TGTGCCAGCAGCCCAAACCGGGACACTGAAGCTTTCTTT	CASSPNRDTEAFF	TRBJ1-1	NA	TRBV16	13	many
TGCGCCAGCAGCTTGGGACAGGAAAACACCATATATTTT	CASSLGQENTIYF	TRBJ1-3	NA	TRBV5-1	13	many
TGTGCCAGCAGTGAATCGAGGCCCGAAGAGACCCAGTACTTC	CASSESRPEETQYF	TRBJ2-5	NA	TRBV25-1	14	few
TGTGCCAGCCGCGGAACAGGGGAAGATACGCAGTATTTT	CASRGTGEDTQYF	TRBJ2-3	TRBD1	TRBV6-2/TRBV6-3	13	many
TGCAGTGCTACCCCAGGGGACGAGCAGTACTTC	CSATPGDEQYF	TRBJ2-7	NA	TRBV20-1	11	many
TGCGCCAGCAGCTCAAATGGGGGTTCGGGCTACAATGAGCAGTTCTTC	CASSSNGGSGYNEQFF	TRBJ2-1	NA	TRBV5-1	16	NA
TGTGCCAGCAGTGAAAGGTCTGGGTCCTACGAGCAGTACTTC	CASSERSGSYEQYF	TRBJ2-7	NA	TRBV6-1	14	few
TGTGCCAGCAGCCGGGGCCCGATAGCCAAAAACATTCAGTACTTC	CASSRGPIAKNIQYF	TRBJ2-4	NA	TRBV7-6	15	NA
TGTGCCAGCAGCTTAGGGATAGGGGCCAAAAACATTCAGTACTTC	CASSLGIGAKNIQYF	TRBJ2-4	NA	TRBV13	15	many
TGCAGTGCTCGATACAGGGTCTCTGGAAACACCATATATTTT	CSARYRVSGNTIYF	TRBJ1-3	NA	TRBV20-1	14	NA
TGCGCCAGCAGCTTCAGGCAGTCGAACACCGGGGAGCTGTTTTTT	CASSFRQSNTGELFF	TRBJ2-2	NA	TRBV5-1	15	many
TGTGCCAGTACCGCCACTAGCGGGAGGTACAATGAGCAGTTCTTC	CASTATSGRYNEQFF	TRBJ2-1	TRBD2	TRBV19	15	once
TGCAGTGCTAGAGACACTCTAGCGGGGGGCGTATACGAGCAGTACTTC	CSARDTLAGGVYEQYF	TRBJ2-7	TRBD2	TRBV20-1	16	many
TGTGCCTGGATTCGACATTCCCACGAGCAGTACTTC	CAWIRHSHEQYF	TRBJ2-7	NA	TRBV30	12	many
TGTGCCATCGTGGTCCTAGCGGGAGGGCCGAGGGGCAAAAACATTCAGTACTTC	CAIVVLAGGPRGKNIQYF	TRBJ2-4	TRBD2	TRBV10-3	18	NA
TGTGCCAGCAGCTTAAAACGAGGAACCCTTGATGGCTACACCTTC	CASSLKRGTLDGYTF	TRBJ1-2	NA	TRBV11-2	15	many
TGTGCCAGCAAAACTTGGTCCACAGATACGCAGTATTTT	CASKTWSTDTQYF	TRBJ2-3	NA	TRBV27	13	NA
TGTGCCAGCAGTTTAGTTGGCTACCAAGAGACCCAGTACTTC	CASSLVGYQETQYF	TRBJ2-5	NA	TRBV12-3/TRBV12-4	14	few
TGTGCCAGCAGCTCAGGGGAGGGCCACGCCTACGAGCAGTACTTC	CASSSGEGHAYEQYF	TRBJ2-7	NA	TRBV11-2	15	NA
TGTGCCAGTAGAATCAGGGGGGTGTCTAACTATGGCTACACCTTC	CASRIRGVSNYGYTF	TRBJ1-2	TRBD1	TRBV28	15	NA
TGTGCCAGCAGTAGGGTCCTAGGGGGAGGCTACACCTTC	CASSRVLGGGYTF	TRBJ1-2	NA	TRBV12-3/TRBV12-4	13	NA
TGTGCCAGCAGTGAATTTCAGGTGGGGTCGGATGATGGCTACACCTTC	CASSEFQVGSDDGYTF	TRBJ1-2	NA	TRBV2	16	many
TGTGCCAGTAGTCTGGCAGGGGGTAGCGGGCCCCAGCATTTT	CASSLAGGSGPQHF	TRBJ1-5	TRBD1	TRBV19	14	NA
TGTGCCAGCAGCCTATATACGGGAGCCTACGAGCAGTACTTC	CASSLYTGAYEQYF	TRBJ2-7	NA	TRBV11-2	14	many
TGTGCCAGTAATAGGGACTTAATGAACACTGAAGCTTTCTTT	CASNRDLMNTEAFF	TRBJ1-1	NA	TRBV19	14	NA
TGTGCCAGTAGTATCTGGCTAGCGGAAAGAAAAAACATTCAGTACTTC	CASSIWLAERKNIQYF	TRBJ2-4	TRBD2	TRBV19	16	few
TGCAGTGCTAGTGACGGGACAGCGAACACTGAAGCTTTCTTT	CSASDGTANTEAFF	TRBJ1-1	TRBD1	TRBV20-1	14	many
TGTGCCAGCAATACTGACAGGGGAAGGGGCTACACCTTC	CASNTDRGRGYTF	TRBJ1-2	TRBD1	TRBV2	13	many
TGTGCCAGCTCACCACGAGGTAATGATGAAGGCTACACCTTC	CASSPRGNDEGYTF	TRBJ1-2	NA	TRBV18	14	many
TGTGCCAGCAGTTACTCGGGACAGGTGAACACTGAAGCTTTCTTT	CASSYSGQVNTEAFF	TRBJ1-1	TRBD1	TRBV6-5	15	many
TGTGCCAGCAGGGGACAGGGTCAATTCGGAAACACCATATATTTT	CASRGQGQFGNTIYF	TRBJ1-3	TRBD1	TRBV6-1	15	few
TGTGCCAGCAGCATCCAGGGATACGAGCAGTACTTC	CASSIQGYEQYF	TRBJ2-7	NA	TRBV7-9	12	many
TGTGCCACCAGTAGACTAACCGGGGAGCTGTTTTTT	CATSRLTGELFF	TRBJ2-2	NA	TRBV24-1	12	many
TGTGCCAGCAGTTTCGATCTAGCGGGAGGGCCGGCGCAGTATTTT	CASSFDLAGGPAQYF	TRBJ2-3	TRBD2	TRBV11-3	15	NA
TGTGCCAGCAATGGTGGAACTAATGAAAAACTGTTTTTT	CASNGGTNEKLFF	TRBJ1-4	NA	TRBV2	13	many
TGTGCCAGCAGCACGGTTTCTCGGGGGGCTGAGCAGTTCTTC	CASSTVSRGAEQFF	TRBJ2-1	NA	TRBV7-3	14	NA
TGTGCCAGCAGTTTAAGGGGGCCCCTCCACGAGCAGTACTTC	CASSLRGPLHEQYF	TRBJ2-7	TRBD1	TRBV27	14	few
TGTGCCAGCAAGCCCGGGGTGAGCTATGGCTACACCTTC	CASKPGVSYGYTF	TRBJ1-2	NA	TRBV6-2/TRBV6-3	13	few
TGTGCCAGCAGCCACTTCCGGGCGGGAGGGTCCTACAATGAGCAGTTCTTC	CASSHFRAGGSYNEQFF	TRBJ2-1	TRBD2	TRBV3-1	17	many
TGTGCCAGTAGGGGACCGGGGGTTTACAATGAGCAGTTCTTC	CASRGPGVYNEQFF	TRBJ2-1	NA	TRBV19	14	NA
TGTGCCAGCAGCGTCGGGACAGGGTCCGGCTACACCTTC	CASSVGTGSGYTF	TRBJ1-2	TRBD1	TRBV2	13	many
TGTGCCAGCAGCAAACAGCCGGGATCTAAGGGGAGAGATACGCAGTATTTT	CASSKQPGSKGRDTQYF	TRBJ2-3	NA	TRBV14	17	NA
TGTGCCAGCAGCGTAGTTAGCGGGGGGTCGGATACGCAGTATTTT	CASSVVSGGSDTQYF	TRBJ2-3	TRBD2	TRBV9	15	many
TGTGCCAGCAGTTCCCCCGCACTGGGTGGCTACACCTTC	CASSSPALGGYTF	TRBJ1-2	NA	TRBV12-3/TRBV12-4	13	many
TGCGCCAGCAGCCAACTTAGGACAGGGGCCCACGAGCAGTACTTC	CASSQLRTGAHEQYF	TRBJ2-7	TRBD1	TRBV4-1	15	NA
TGTGCCATCAGTCGGACGCGGGAAGAGACCCAGTACTTC	CAISRTREETQYF	TRBJ2-5	NA	TRBV10-3	13	many
TGTGCCAGCAGTTTATGGACGGAGAGCACAGATACGCAGTATTTT	CASSLWTESTDTQYF	TRBJ2-3	NA	TRBV27	15	many
TGTGCCAGCAGTTTTATAGGGGGTCAGGGGCGATACAATGAGCAGTTCTTC	CASSFIGGQGRYNEQFF	TRBJ2-1	NA	TRBV28	17	many
TGTGCCAGCTCTCCAGGACAGGGGGCGATGGAGACCCAGTACTTC	CASSPGQGAMETQYF	TRBJ2-5	TRBD1	TRBV18	15	many